Here is one TCR beta chain with its context. Original processing methods: It was from reference gene primer amplification that nucleated cell counts were estimated. Sequencing used immunoSEQ multiplex PCR; TCRdb keeps in-frame clones, though not all of them. For V, J and clone size, that table is used; D and trimming come from the DNA. Among around 450,000 clones listed, about 90% were seen once. Participants had their cohort set by participant-reported clinical history. These data are taken from a study of blood T cell repertoires in COVID-19. The germline V and J ends were trimmed by 0 bases and 5 bases, with 20 bases remaining between them. The CDR3 contains 18 residues. The germline CDR1 and CDR2 sequences are MGHRA and YSYEKL.

The receptor comes from a man younger than 35 who had recovered from COVID-19. The chain employs TRBV4-1 and TRBJ1-5; perhaps TRBD1 as D (5 bases). The sequenced material came from PBMCs or T cells enriched from blood (not recorded which). For the CDR3, the DNA is TGCGCCAGCAGCCAAGAAAGAGCCCATCGGATAGGGGATCAGCCCCAGCATTTT. It specifies CASSQERAHRIGDQPQHF.